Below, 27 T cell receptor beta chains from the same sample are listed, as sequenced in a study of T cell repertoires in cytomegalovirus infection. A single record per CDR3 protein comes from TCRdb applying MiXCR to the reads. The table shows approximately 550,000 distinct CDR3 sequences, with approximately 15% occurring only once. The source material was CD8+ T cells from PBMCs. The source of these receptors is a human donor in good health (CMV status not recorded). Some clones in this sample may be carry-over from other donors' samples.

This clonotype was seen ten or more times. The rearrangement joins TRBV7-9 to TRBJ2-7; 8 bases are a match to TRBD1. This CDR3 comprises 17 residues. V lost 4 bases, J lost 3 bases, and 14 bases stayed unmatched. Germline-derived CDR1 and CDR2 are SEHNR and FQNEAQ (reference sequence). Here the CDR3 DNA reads TGTGCCAGCAGCTCTACATTAGGAGGACAGGGCGGCTACGAGCAGTACTTC. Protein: CASSSTLGGQGGYEQYF.

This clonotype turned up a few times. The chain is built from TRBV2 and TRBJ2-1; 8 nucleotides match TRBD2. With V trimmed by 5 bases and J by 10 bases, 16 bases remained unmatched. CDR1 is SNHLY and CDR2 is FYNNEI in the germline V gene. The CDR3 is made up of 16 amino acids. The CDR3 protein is CASSPPTSGGSLEQFF. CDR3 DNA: TGTGCCAGCAGTCCCCCTACTAGCGGAGGCTCCCTCGAGCAGTTCTTC.

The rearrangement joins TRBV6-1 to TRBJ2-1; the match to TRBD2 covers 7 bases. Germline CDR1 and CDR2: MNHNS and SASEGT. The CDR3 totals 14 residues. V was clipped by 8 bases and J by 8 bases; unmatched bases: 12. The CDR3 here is CASRGGRSRDEQFF. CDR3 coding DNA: TGTGCCAGCCGCGGGGGACGATCCAGAGATGAGCAGTTCTTC.

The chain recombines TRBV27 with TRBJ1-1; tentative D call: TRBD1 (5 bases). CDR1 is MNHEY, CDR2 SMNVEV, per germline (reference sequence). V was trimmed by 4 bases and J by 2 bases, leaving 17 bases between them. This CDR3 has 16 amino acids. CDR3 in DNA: TGTGCCAGCAGTTCCTACCCAGGGAGGGGAAACACTGAAGCTTTCTTT. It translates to CASSSYPGRGNTEAFF.

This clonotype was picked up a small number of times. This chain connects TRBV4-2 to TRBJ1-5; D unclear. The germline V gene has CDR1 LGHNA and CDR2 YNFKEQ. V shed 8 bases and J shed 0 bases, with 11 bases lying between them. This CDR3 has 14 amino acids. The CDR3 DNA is TGTGCCAGCGGCCGGGCTTCTAGCAATCAGCCCCAGCATTTT. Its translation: CASGRASSNQPQHF.

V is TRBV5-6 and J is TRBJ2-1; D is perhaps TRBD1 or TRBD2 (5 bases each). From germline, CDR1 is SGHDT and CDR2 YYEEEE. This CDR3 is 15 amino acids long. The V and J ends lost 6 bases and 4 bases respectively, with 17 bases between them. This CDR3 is CASTLGSGRYNEQFF. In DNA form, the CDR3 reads TGTGCCAGCACCTTAGGATCGGGACGGTACAATGAGCAGTTCTTC.

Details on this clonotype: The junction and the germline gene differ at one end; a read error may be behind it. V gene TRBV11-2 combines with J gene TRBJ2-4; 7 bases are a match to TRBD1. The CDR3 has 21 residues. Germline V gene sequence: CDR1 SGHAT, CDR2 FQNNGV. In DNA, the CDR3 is TGTGCCAGCAGCACCATCTTAGACAGGGTACGACCCTATGTAGCCAAAAACATTAAGTACTTC. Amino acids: CASSTILDRVRPYVAKNIKYF.

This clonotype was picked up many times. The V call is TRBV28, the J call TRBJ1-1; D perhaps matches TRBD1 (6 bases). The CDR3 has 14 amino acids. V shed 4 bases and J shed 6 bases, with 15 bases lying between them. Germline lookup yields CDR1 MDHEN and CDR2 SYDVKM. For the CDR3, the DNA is TGTGCCAGCAGTTCCCTCTCCTACAGGGCTGAAGCTTTCTTT. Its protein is CASSSLSYRAEAFF.

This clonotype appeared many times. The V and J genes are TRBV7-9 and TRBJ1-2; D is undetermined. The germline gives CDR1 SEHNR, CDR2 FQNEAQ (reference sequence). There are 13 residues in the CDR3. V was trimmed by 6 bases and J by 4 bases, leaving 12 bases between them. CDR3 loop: CASRPQSSYGYTF. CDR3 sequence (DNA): TGTGCCAGCAGACCGCAGAGTAGCTATGGCTACACCTTC.

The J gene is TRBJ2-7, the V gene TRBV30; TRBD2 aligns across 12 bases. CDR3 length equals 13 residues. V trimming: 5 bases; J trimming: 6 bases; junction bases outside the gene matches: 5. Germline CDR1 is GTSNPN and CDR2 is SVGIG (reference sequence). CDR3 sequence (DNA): TGTGCCTGGGGACTAGCGGGACCTGGCGAGCAGTACTTC. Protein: CAWGLAGPGEQYF.

Here the CDR3 DNA reads TGTGCCAGCAGAGCTCGGACCTCCTACGAGCAGTACTTC. It specifies CASRARTSYEQYF. The rearrangement joins TRBV7-9 to TRBJ2-7; D not certain. Germline CDR1 SEHNR, CDR2 FQNEAQ (reference sequence). The CDR3 runs to 13 residues. Deletions cut 6 bases from V and 0 bases from J, with 9 bases between.

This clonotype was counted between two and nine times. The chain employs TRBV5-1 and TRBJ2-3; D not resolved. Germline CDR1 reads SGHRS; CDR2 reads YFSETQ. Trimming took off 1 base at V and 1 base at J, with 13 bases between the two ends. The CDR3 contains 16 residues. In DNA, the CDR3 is TGCGCCAGCAGCTTGAATGTTCGAACCCGCACAGATACGCAGTATTTT. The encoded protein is CASSLNVRTRTDTQYF.

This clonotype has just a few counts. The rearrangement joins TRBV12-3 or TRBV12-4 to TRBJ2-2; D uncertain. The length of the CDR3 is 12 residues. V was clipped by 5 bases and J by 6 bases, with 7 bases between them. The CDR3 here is CASSRPPGELFF. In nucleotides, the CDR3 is TGTGCCAGCAGTCGACCCCCCGGGGAGCTGTTTTTT.

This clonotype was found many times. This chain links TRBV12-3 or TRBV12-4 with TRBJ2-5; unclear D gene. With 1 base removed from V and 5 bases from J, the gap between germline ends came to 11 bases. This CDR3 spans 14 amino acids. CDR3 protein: CASSLGAGRETQYF. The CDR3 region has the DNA TGTGCCAGCAGTTTAGGGGCAGGCAGGGAGACCCAGTACTTC.

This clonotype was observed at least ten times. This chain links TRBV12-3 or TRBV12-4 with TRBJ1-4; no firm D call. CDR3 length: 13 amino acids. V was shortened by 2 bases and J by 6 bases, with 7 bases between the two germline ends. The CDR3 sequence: CASSLTQDEKLFF. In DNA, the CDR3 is TGTGCCAGCAGTTTAACACAAGATGAAAAACTGTTTTTT.

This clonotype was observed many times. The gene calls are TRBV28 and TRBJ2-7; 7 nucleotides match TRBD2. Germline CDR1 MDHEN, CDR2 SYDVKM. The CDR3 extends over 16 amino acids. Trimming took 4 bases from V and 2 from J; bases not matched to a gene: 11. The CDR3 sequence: CASSWLGGLNPYEQYF. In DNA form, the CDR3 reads TGTGCCAGCAGTTGGTTGGGAGGGCTTAACCCCTACGAGCAGTACTTC.

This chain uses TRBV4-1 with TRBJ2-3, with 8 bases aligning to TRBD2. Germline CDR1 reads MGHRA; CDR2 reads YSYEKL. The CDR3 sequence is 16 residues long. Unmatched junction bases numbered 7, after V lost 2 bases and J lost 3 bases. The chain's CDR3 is CASSQRTSGTTDTQYF. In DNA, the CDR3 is TGCGCCAGCAGCCAACGCACTAGCGGAACTACAGATACGCAGTATTTT.

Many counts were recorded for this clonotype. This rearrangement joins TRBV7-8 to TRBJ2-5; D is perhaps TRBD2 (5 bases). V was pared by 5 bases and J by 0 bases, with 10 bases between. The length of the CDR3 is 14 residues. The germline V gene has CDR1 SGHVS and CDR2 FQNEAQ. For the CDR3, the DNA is TGTGCCAGCAGCGTACTAGGGTACCAAGAGACCCAGTACTTC. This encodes CASSVLGYQETQYF.

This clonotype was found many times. The CDR3: CASSQVLAGEGDQETQYF. CDR3 bases: TGCGCCAGCAGCCAAGTCCTAGCGGGAGAAGGGGATCAAGAGACCCAGTACTTC. The rearrangement links TRBV4-1 to TRBJ2-5; 10 bases match TRBD2. Looked up from germline, CDR1 is MGHRA and CDR2 is YSYEKL. V lost 1 base to trimming and J lost 2 bases; unmatched junction nucleotides: 10. This CDR3 has 18 amino acids.

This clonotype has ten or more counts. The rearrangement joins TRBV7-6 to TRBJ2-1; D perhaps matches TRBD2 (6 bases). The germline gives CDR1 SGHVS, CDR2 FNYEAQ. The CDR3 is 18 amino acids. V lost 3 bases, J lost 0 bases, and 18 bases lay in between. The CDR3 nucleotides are TGTGCCAGCAGCTTCTTCTCGGGTAGCGGAAGCTCCTACAATGAGCAGTTCTTC. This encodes CASSFFSGSGSSYNEQFF.

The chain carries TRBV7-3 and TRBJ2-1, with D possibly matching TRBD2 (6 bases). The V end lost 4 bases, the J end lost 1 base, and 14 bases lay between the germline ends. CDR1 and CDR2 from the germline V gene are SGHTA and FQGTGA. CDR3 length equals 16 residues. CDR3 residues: CASSSGEDPSYNEQFF. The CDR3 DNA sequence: TGTGCCAGCAGCTCCGGGGAGGACCCTTCCTACAATGAGCAGTTCTTC.

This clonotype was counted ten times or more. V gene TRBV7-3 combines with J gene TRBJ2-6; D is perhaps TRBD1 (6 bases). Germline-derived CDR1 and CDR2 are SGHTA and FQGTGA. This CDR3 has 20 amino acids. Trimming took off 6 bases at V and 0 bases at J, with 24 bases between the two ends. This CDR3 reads CASSLRASTGPISGANVLTF. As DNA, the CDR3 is TGTGCCAGCAGTTTGCGGGCCTCCACAGGGCCAATCTCTGGGGCCAACGTCCTGACTTTC.

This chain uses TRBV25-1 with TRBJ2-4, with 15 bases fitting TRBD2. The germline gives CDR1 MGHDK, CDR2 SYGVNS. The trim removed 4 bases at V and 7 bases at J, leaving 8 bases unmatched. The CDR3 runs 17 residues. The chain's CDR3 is CASSGGTSGRPGNIQYF. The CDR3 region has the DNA TGTGCCAGCAGTGGGGGGACTAGCGGGAGGCCGGGGAACATTCAGTACTTC.

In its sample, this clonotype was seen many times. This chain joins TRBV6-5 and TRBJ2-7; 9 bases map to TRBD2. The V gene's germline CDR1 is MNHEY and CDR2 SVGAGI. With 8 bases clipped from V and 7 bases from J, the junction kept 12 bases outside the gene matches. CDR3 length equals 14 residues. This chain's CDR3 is CASEGAGGPGEQYF. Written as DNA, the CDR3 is TGTGCCAGCGAAGGGGCGGGAGGGCCGGGAGAGCAGTACTTC.

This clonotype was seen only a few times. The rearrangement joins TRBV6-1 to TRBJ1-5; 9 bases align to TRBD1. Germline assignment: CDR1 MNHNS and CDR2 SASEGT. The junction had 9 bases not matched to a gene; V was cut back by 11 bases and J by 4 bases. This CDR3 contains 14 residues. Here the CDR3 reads CAGSGTGLNQPQHF. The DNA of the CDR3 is TGTGCCGGCTCCGGGACAGGGTTGAATCAGCCCCAGCATTTT.

This chain's CDR3 is CASSLNGQGVFEAFF. The CDR3 DNA is TGTGCCAGCAGCTTAAACGGACAGGGGGTATTCGAAGCTTTCTTT. The V and J genes are TRBV27 and TRBJ1-1; 10 bases map to TRBD1. The CDR3 is 15 amino acids. The germline V gene encodes CDR1 MNHEY and CDR2 SMNVEV (reference sequence). Trimming took 6 bases from V and 8 from J; bases not matched to a gene: 12.

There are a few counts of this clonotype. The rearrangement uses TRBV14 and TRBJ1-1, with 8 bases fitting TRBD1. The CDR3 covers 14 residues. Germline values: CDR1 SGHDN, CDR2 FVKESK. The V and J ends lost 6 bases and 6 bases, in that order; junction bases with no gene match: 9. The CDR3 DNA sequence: TGTGCCAGCAGTCGGACAGGGAGGGGGGCTGAAGCTTTCTTT. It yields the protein CASSRTGRGAEAFF.